A selection of T cell receptor beta chains follows, all from one sample in a study of T-cell memory formation after mild COVID-19. MiXCR, applied by TCRdb to the 5' RACE reads, yields one record per CDR3 protein. The sample lists about 470,000 distinct CDR3 sequences; approximately 25% were seen once. What was sequenced was PBMCs or a T cell subset sorted from them (not recorded which). These receptors were taken from an adult woman who had mild COVID-19 (a few samples of this study predate the infection). Cell type and time point are not known. The conserved cysteine and the conserved F or W are not part of the CDR3 here.

J gene	V gene	CDR3 protein
TRBJ2-3	TRBV6-2/TRBV6-3	ASSSAGRRTDTQY
TRBJ2-7	TRBV7-9	ASSLAMGPDEQY
TRBJ1-4	TRBV20-1	SASEDREKLF
TRBJ2-5	TRBV25-1	ASSDYKSGEETQY
TRBJ2-5	TRBV9	ASSVGETGGETQY
TRBJ1-5	TRBV19	ASRTVQGNQPQH
TRBJ2-3	TRBV5-1	ASSLEAGPPDTQY
TRBJ2-7	TRBV7-2	ASSLGASFYEQY
TRBJ2-2	TRBV25-1	ASSVTSGNTGELF
TRBJ2-5	TRBV3-1	ASSQGTSGSFETQY
TRBJ2-1	TRBV6-1	ASSEVLAGGYNEQF
TRBJ2-7	TRBV11-2	ASSFRWTGNEQY
TRBJ2-7	TRBV11-3	ASSSQGQSYEQY
TRBJ2-1	TRBV24-1	ATSDYRQGLSSYNEQF
TRBJ2-3	TRBV4-3	ASSPLLGDTQY
TRBJ2-5	TRBV20-1	SASPLAGSEETQY